The present T cell receptor beta chain was sequenced within a study of cytomegalovirus exposure and HLA in healthy donors. Study overall: Of all 400 or so donors who were genotyped, 70% to 85% belonged to the Caucasian-associated ancestry cluster.

Per the germline V gene, CDR1 is SQVTM and CDR2 is ANQGSEA. This CDR3 is built from 12 residues. V was pared by 4 bases and J by 7 bases, with 10 bases between. PCR used 60 Vbeta primers and 13 Jbeta primers. The assay was immunoSEQ multiplex PCR, and TCRdb's table has in-frame clones only and misses some. The repertoire holds over 110,000 clones, with 79% as singletons. The sequenced material came from PBMCs. The J gene is TRBJ1-4, the V gene TRBV29-1, with TRBD1 as a possible D gene (6 bases). This sequence originates from a man aged 18-30 years in good health and CMV-seronegative. The CDR3 bases are TGCAGCGTTGGAGACAGGCCTGAAAAACTGTTTTTT. As protein: CSVGDRPEKLFF.